This passage covers 21 T cell receptor gamma chains from one sample sequenced in a study of Vδ1+ human thymocytes. Extracted RNA was reverse transcribed into cDNA. Multiplex PCR used pooled V-gene forward primers and a constant-region reverse primer to amplify CDR3s. TCRdb reprocessed the multiplex PCR reads using CATT. The repertoire includes 30,000 to 45,000 gamma-chain clones, 20% of them detected once, and about 2% sits in the top ten. Study-wide results and caveats: Thymic TRG and TRD repertoires appeared highly polyclonal, with Gaussian CDR3 length distributions.

Their target antigens are unknown. The sequencing sample was made of Vdelta1+ gamma-delta thymocytes from the thymus. Sample subset: FACS-sorted CD3+ TCRalphabeta- TCRVdelta1+ TCRVdelta2- thymocytes. These receptors were obtained from a girl under three years old who had congenital heart surgery.

In this sample, this clone is medium-sized. Other DNA variants within this sample encode the same CDR3. This sequence joins TRGV2 and TRGJ1 or TRGJ2. Germline V gene lookup returns CDR1 EGSNGY and CDR2 YDSYNSKV. The V segment lost 0 bases and the J segment 10 bases; nucleotides outside the gene matches: 3. This CDR3 spans 11 amino acids. CDR3 amino acids: CATWDGHKKLF. DNA of the CDR3: TGTGCCACCTGGGACGGGCACAAGAAACTCTTT.

This clone was counted only a few times. J is TRGJ1 or TRGJ2 and V is TRGV4. CDR1 EGSTGY and CDR2 YDSYTSSV come from the germline V gene. The CDR3 loop spans 11 amino acids. V trimming: 5 bases; J trimming: 6 bases; junction bases outside the gene matches: 4. The CDR3: CATWAVYKKLF. CDR3 nucleotide sequence: TGTGCCACCTGGGCGGTTTATAAGAAACTCTTT.

V and J are TRGV8 and TRGJ1 or TRGJ2. CDR3 length: 13 amino acids. The germline V gene has CDR1 VENAVY and CDR2 YDSYNSRV. After removal of 6 bases from V and 0 bases from J, the junction contained 5 bases not matched to a gene. CDR3: CATWPGNYYKKLF. In DNA form, the CDR3 reads TGTGCCACCTGGCCCGGGAATTATTATAAGAAACTCTTT.

This clone occurred a few times. The junction departs from the called germline gene at one end, perhaps through a read error. J is TRGJP2 and V is TRGV2. Germline CDR1 and CDR2: EGSNGY and YDSYNSKV. The CDR3 is 17 amino acids. CDR3 sequence: CATWDGYQHSSDWIKTF. The CDR3 DNA is TGCGCCACCTGGGACGGGTATCAGCATAGTAGTGATTGGATCAAGACGTTT.

The chain employs TRGV8 and TRGJ1 or TRGJ2. V trimming: 12 bases; J trimming: 11 bases; junction bases outside the gene matches: 13. CDR3 length: 10 residues. Germline CDR1 and CDR2: VENAVY and YDSYNSRV. The CDR3: CAHTPPQKLF. The DNA for the CDR3 is TGTGCCCACACTCCCCCCCAGAAACTCTTT.

This clone was counted between two and nine times. The chain has TRGV3 and TRGJ1 or TRGJ2. Germline CDR1 VTNTFY, CDR2 YDVSTARD (reference sequence). V was clipped by 0 bases and J by 3 bases; unmatched bases: 8. This CDR3 has 15 residues. This CDR3 is CATWDRRNLYYKKLF. CDR3 nucleotide sequence: TGTGCCACCTGGGACAGGCGAAACCTTTATTATAAGAAACTCTTT.

This chain uses TRGV8 with TRGJ1 or TRGJ2. The junction had 6 bases not matched to a gene; V was cut back by 1 base and J by 3 bases. CDR1 is VENAVY and CDR2 is YDSYNSRV in the germline V gene. The CDR3 spans 14 residues. CDR3 DNA: TGTGCCACCTGGGATAGCCGCGTTTATTATAAGAAACTCTTT. This sequence encodes CATWDSRVYYKKLF.

This clone was counted a few times. The chain is built from TRGV2 and TRGJ1 or TRGJ2. Losses at the gene ends were 0 bases for V and 5 bases for J; bases not matched to a gene: 7. The CDR3 contains 14 residues. Germline V CDR1 and CDR2: EGSNGY, YDSYNSKV. This chain's CDR3 is CATWDGAGDYKKLF. The CDR3, as DNA: TGTGCCACCTGGGACGGGGCTGGCGATTATAAGAAACTCTTT.

The rearrangement links TRGV3 to TRGJP2. The CDR3 runs to 17 residues. V shed 2 bases and J 3 bases; nucleotides not matched to a gene: 12. Germline V gene sequence: CDR1 VTNTFY, CDR2 YDVSTARD (reference sequence). The CDR3 coding sequence is TGTGCCACCTGGGACAACCCCGAGGGTTGTAGTGATTGGATCAAGACGTTT. Its protein is CATWDNPEGCSDWIKTF.

This clone showed up just a few times. A much larger clone lies a single base off, so this may be a read error. The same CDR3 also results from other DNA sequences found in this sample. This chain uses TRGV2 with TRGJ1 or TRGJ2. Trimming took 0 bases from V and 6 from J; bases not matched to a gene: 5. This CDR3 is built from 13 residues. Germline CDR1 and CDR2: EGSNGY and YDSYNSKV. CDR3 nucleotides: TGTGCCACCTGGGACGGGCCTGTTTATAAGAAACTCTTT. Protein sequence: CATWDGPVYKKLF.

The rearrangement uses TRGV2 and TRGJP2. Germline V gene lookup returns CDR1 EGSNGY and CDR2 YDSYNSKV. This CDR3 region has 15 residues. The trim removed 5 bases at V and 2 bases at J, leaving 8 bases unmatched. CDR3 sequence reads: CATWGRWSSDWIKTF. The CDR3 bases are TGTGCCACCTGGGGGCGTTGGAGTAGTGATTGGATCAAGACGTTT.

The V call is TRGV5, the J call TRGJ1 or TRGJ2. The CDR3 runs to 14 residues. Losses at the gene ends were 0 bases for V and 4 bases for J; bases not matched to a gene: 6. CDR1 and CDR2 from the germline V gene are VINAFY and YDVSNSKD. CDR3: CATWDRHAYYKKLF. The CDR3 nucleotides are TGTGCCACCTGGGACAGGCATGCGTATTATAAGAAACTCTTT.

About this clone itself: This CDR3 is also generated by other DNA sequences in the sample. The V call is TRGV8, the J call TRGJ1 or TRGJ2. Germline lookup yields CDR1 VENAVY and CDR2 YDSYNSRV. Unmatched junction bases numbered 5, after V lost 2 bases and J lost 7 bases. The CDR3 length is 12 residues. The CDR3 DNA sequence: TGTGCCACCTGGGATATTGGCTATAAGAAACTCTTT. It is translated as CATWDIGYKKLF.

The chain combines TRGV2 with TRGJP1. V lost 2 bases and J lost 0; bases outside the gene matches: 3. The CDR3 length is 15 residues. Germline V gene lookup returns CDR1 EGSNGY and CDR2 YDSYNSKV. The CDR3 here is CATWDDYTTGWFKIF. The CDR3 region has the DNA TGTGCCACCTGGGACGACTATACCACTGGTTGGTTCAAGATATTT.

This clone occurred a few times. This sample includes further DNA sequences coding for the same CDR3. This chain joins TRGV4 and TRGJ1 or TRGJ2. The CDR3 runs to 14 residues. V gave up 0 bases and J gave up 3 bases; unmatched junction bases: 5. In germline, CDR1 is EGSTGY, CDR2 YDSYTSSV. In DNA, the CDR3 is TGTGCCACCTGGGATGGGGGACGTTATTATAAGAAACTCTTT. Protein sequence: CATWDGGRYYKKLF.

This clone has more than one count but fewer than ten. V and J are TRGV8 and TRGJP2. CDR3 length: 14 amino acids. Germline trimming cut 5 bases from V and 1 base from J; bases unmatched to any gene: 4. The V gene's germline CDR1 is VENAVY and CDR2 YDSYNSRV. The CDR3 spells CATWVPSSDWIKTF. The CDR3 coding sequence is TGTGCCACCTGGGTACCTAGTAGTGATTGGATCAAGACGTTT.

This clone was counted a few times. The V gene is TRGV4, the J gene TRGJP2. Germline assignment: CDR1 EGSTGY and CDR2 YDSYTSSV. Unmatched junction bases numbered 6, after V lost 5 bases and J lost 0 bases. The CDR3 contains 15 residues. The CDR3 DNA is TGTGCCACCTGGGTCCAATATAGTAGTGATTGGATCAAGACGTTT. This encodes CATWVQYSSDWIKTF.

As regards this clone: One junction end disagrees with the germline gene, perhaps due to a read error. V is TRGV4 and J is TRGJ1 or TRGJ2. This CDR3 is built from 14 residues. Germline lookup yields CDR1 EGSTGY and CDR2 YDSYTSSV. The CDR3 nucleotides are TGTGCCACCCGGGATTCCAAGAATTATTATAAGAAACTCTTT. This codes for CATRDSKNYYKKLF.

This rearrangement joins TRGV8 to TRGJ1 or TRGJ2. V lost 0 bases to trimming and J lost 5 bases; unmatched junction nucleotides: 4. The germline V gene has CDR1 VENAVY and CDR2 YDSYNSRV. This CDR3 has 13 amino acids. CDR3 bases: TGTGCCACCTGGGATAGGCGGCATTATAAGAAACTCTTT. Protein product: CATWDRRHYKKLF.

By sample fraction, this clone is medium-sized. This CDR3 is also generated by other DNA sequences in the sample. The V and J genes are TRGV9 and TRGJP2. Germline lookup yields CDR1 GITISATS and CDR2 ISYDGTV (reference sequence). The CDR3 runs to 14 residues. V was pared by 0 bases and J by 6 bases, with 4 bases of the junction left unmatched. The CDR3 DNA reads TGTGCCTTGTGGGAGGTGCATGGTGATTGGATCAAGACGTTT. It specifies CALWEVHGDWIKTF.

There are a few counts of this clone. The chain has TRGV4 and TRGJ1 or TRGJ2. This CDR3 is 15 amino acids long. The ends lost 0 bases at V and 0 bases at J; junction bases unmatched: 5. The germline CDR1 and CDR2 sequences are EGSTGY and YDSYTSSV. CDR3 region: CATWDGLENYYKKLF. The DNA for the CDR3 is TGTGCCACCTGGGATGGGCTAGAGAATTATTATAAGAAACTCTTT.